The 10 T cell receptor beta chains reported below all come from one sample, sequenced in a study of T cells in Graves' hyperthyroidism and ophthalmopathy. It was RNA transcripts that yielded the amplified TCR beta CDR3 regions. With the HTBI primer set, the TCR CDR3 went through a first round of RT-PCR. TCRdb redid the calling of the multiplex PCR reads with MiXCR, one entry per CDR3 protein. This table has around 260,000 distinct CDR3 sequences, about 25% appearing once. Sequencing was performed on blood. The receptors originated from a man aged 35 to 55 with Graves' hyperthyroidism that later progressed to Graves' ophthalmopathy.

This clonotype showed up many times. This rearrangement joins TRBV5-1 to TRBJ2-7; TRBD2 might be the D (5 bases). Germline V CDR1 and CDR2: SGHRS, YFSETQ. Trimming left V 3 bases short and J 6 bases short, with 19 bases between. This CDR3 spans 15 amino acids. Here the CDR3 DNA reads TGCGCCAGCAGCTCCAACGCCCAAGGAGGATCCGAGCAGTACTTC. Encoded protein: CASSSNAQGGSEQYF.

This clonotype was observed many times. CDR3 loop: CASSPGSNYGYTF. CDR3 nucleotides: TGTGCCAGCAGCCCAGGGAGTAACTATGGCTACACCTTC. V and J are TRBV18 and TRBJ1-2, with D perhaps matching TRBD1 (5 bases). The CDR3 has 13 residues. Germline V lookup: CDR1 KGHSH, CDR2 LQKENI. Between the trimmed V and J ends, which lost 8 bases and 1 base, there was a span of 11 bases.

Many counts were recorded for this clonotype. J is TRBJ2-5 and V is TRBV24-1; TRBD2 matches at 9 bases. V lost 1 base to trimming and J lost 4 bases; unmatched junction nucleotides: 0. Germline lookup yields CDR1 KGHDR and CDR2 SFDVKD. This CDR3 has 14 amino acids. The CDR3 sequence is CATSDLLAGETQYF. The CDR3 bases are TGTGCCACCAGTGATTTACTAGCGGGAGAGACCCAGTACTTC.

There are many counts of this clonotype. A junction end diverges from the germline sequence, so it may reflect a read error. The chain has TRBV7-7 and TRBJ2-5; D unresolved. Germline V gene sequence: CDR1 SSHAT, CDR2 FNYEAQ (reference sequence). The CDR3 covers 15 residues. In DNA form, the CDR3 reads TGTGCTAGCAGCCCTCAGGCTGGGCCACAAGAGACCCAGTACTTC. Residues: CASSPQAGPQETQYF.

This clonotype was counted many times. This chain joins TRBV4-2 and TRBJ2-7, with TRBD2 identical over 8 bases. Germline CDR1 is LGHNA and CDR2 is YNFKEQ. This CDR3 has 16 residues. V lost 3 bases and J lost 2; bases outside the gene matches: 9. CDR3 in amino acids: CASSHISGSGTYEQYF. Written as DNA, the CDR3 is TGTGCCAGCAGCCATATAAGCGGGAGTGGCACCTACGAGCAGTACTTC.

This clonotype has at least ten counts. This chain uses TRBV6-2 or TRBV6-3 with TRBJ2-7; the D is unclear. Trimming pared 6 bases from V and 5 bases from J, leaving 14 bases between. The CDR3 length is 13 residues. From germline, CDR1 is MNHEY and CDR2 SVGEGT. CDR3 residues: CASSPLPRDEQYF. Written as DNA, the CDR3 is TGTGCCAGCAGCCCTCTCCCCCGGGACGAGCAGTACTTC.

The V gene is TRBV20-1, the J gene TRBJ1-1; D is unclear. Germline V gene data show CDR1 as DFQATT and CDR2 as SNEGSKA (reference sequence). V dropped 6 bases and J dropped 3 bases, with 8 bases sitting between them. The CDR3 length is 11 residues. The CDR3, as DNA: TGCAGTGCCTCTAGGGACACTGAAGCTTTCTTT. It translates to CSASRDTEAFF.

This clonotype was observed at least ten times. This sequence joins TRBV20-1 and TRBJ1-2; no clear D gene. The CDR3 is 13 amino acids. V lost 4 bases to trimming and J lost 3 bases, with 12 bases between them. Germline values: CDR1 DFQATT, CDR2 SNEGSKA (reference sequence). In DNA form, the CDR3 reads TGCAGTGCTAAGGTGACGGGTTACTATGGCTACACCTTC. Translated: CSAKVTGYYGYTF.

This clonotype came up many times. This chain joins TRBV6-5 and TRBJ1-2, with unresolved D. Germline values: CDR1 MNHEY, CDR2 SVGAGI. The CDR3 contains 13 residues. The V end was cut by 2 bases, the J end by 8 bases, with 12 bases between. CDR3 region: CASSYGELGGYTF. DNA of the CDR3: TGTGCCAGCAGTTACGGGGAATTGGGGGGCTACACCTTC.

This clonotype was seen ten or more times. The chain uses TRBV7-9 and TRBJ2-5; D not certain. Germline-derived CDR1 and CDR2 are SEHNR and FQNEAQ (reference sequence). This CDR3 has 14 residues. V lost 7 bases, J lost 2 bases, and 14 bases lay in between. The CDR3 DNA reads TGTGCCAGCAACCCAGGACGTATACAAGAGACCCAGTACTTC. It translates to CASNPGRIQETQYF.